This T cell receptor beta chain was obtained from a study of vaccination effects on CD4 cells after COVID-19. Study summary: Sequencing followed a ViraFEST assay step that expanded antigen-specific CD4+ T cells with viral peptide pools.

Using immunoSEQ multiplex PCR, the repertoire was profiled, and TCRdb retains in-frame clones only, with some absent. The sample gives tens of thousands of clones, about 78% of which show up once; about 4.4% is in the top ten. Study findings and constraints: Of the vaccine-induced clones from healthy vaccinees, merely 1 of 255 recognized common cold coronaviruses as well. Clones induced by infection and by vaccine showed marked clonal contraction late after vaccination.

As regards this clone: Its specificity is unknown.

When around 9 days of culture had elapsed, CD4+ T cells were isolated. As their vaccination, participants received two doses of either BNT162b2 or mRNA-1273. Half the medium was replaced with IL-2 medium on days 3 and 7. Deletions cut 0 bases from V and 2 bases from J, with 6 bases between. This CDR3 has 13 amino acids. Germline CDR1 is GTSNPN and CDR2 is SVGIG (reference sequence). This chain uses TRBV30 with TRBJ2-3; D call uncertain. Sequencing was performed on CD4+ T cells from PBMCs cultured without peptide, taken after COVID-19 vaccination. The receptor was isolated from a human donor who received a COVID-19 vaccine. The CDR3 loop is CAWSVRITDTQYF. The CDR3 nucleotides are TGTGCCTGGAGTGTACGAATCACAGATACGCAGTATTTT.